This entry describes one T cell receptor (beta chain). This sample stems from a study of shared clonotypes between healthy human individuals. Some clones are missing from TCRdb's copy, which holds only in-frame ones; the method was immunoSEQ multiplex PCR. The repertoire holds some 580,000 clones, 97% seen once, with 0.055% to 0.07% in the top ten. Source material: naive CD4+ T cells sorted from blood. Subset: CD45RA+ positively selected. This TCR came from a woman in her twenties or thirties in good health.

CDR3 sequence (DNA): TGTGCCAGCAGGGATCCGGCCAACATCTACTTC. It yields the protein CASRDPANIYF. This chain connects TRBV28 to TRBJ2-7; D uncertain. The CDR3 covers 11 residues. V gave up 6 bases and J gave up 13 bases, with 16 bases separating them. Germline CDR1 and CDR2: MDHEN and SYDVKM.